The rows below give T cell receptor beta chains drawn from one sample of a study of OX40 agonist ivuxolimab in advanced cancers. Clones were read by immunoSEQ multiplex PCR, and TCRdb kept only the in-frame ones, dropping some. The table includes some 8,900 clones, 70% detected once. The specimen comprised CD4+ or CD8+ T cells sorted from blood, sampled in a trial of the OX40 agonist ivuxolimab. These receptors came from an adult with an advanced solid tumor such as melanoma, head and neck, liver or kidney cancer. Each CDR3 is given with its conserved first and last residue. Fields, in order: D gene, clone size, V gene, J gene, CDR3 DNA, CDR3 protein. A D gene is named only where the DNA matches it firmly. Clone size, where shown, is once, few, many, or a class for clones that have expanded.

d_call: NA; clone_size: few; v_call: TRBV7-6; j_call: TRBJ2-1; cdr3_nt: TGTGCCAGCAGCTTAACAGCCTACAATGAGCAGTTCTTC; cdr3_aa: CASSLTAYNEQFF
d_call: NA; clone_size: NA; v_call: TRBV13; j_call: TRBJ1-1; cdr3_nt: TGTGCCAGCAGCTTAGGCTCCTCTGGTAGGAACACTGAAGCTTTCTTT; cdr3_aa: CASSLGSSGRNTEAFF
d_call: NA; clone_size: NA; v_call: TRBV4-2; j_call: TRBJ1-5; cdr3_nt: TGTGCCAGCAGCCCCTTCGGGGGGAGGCTTAGCAATCAGCCCCAGCATTTT; cdr3_aa: CASSPFGGRLSNQPQHF
d_call: NA; clone_size: NA; v_call: TRBV15; j_call: TRBJ1-3; cdr3_nt: TGTGCCACCAGCCACGGGACCTCTGGAAACACCATATATTTT; cdr3_aa: CATSHGTSGNTIYF
d_call: NA; clone_size: few; v_call: TRBV27; j_call: TRBJ1-1; cdr3_nt: TGTGCCAGCAGTTTAAGCAAGTTTGCTTTCTTT; cdr3_aa: CASSLSKFAFF
d_call: NA; clone_size: NA; v_call: TRBV28; j_call: TRBJ2-7; cdr3_nt: TGTGCCAGCAGCCTCGACGGATCCCACGAGCAGTACTTC; cdr3_aa: CASSLDGSHEQYF
d_call: NA; clone_size: NA; v_call: TRBV16; j_call: TRBJ2-1; cdr3_nt: TGTGCCAGCAGCCAATCGCGGGCGGATGAGCAGTTCTTC; cdr3_aa: CASSQSRADEQFF
d_call: NA; clone_size: NA; v_call: TRBV4-1; j_call: TRBJ1-5; cdr3_nt: TGCGCCAGCAGCCAATGGTTTGTATACTGGGGATATCAGCCCCAGCATTTT; cdr3_aa: CASSQWFVYWGYQPQHF
d_call: NA; clone_size: NA; v_call: TRBV5-5; j_call: TRBJ1-4; cdr3_nt: TGTGCCAGCACCCCGTGGGGCGTCGATAATGAAAAACTGTTTTTT; cdr3_aa: CASTPWGVDNEKLFF
d_call: TRBD1; clone_size: NA; v_call: TRBV27; j_call: TRBJ1-2; cdr3_nt: TGTGCCAGCAAGGGACAGTTCTATGGCTACACCTTC; cdr3_aa: CASKGQFYGYTF
d_call: TRBD2; clone_size: NA; v_call: TRBV6-5; j_call: TRBJ2-7; cdr3_nt: TGTGCCAGCAGTTACGGGGCGGGGGGGGCCGACGAGCAGTACTTC; cdr3_aa: CASSYGAGGADEQYF
d_call: NA; clone_size: few; v_call: TRBV13; j_call: TRBJ2-3; cdr3_nt: TGTGCCAGCAGCTTACCTAGAACCACAGATACGCAGTATTTT; cdr3_aa: CASSLPRTTDTQYF
d_call: TRBD2; clone_size: NA; v_call: TRBV19; j_call: TRBJ2-2; cdr3_nt: TGTGCCAGTAGTATCGGGCTAGCGGGAACCGGGGAGCTGTTTTTT; cdr3_aa: CASSIGLAGTGELFF
d_call: NA; clone_size: NA; v_call: TRBV28; j_call: TRBJ2-7; cdr3_nt: TGTGCCAGCAGTTTAGTCCGAGGCGACGAGCAGTACTTC; cdr3_aa: CASSLVRGDEQYF
d_call: NA; clone_size: few; v_call: TRBV7-2; j_call: TRBJ2-7; cdr3_nt: TGTGCCAGCAGCCCGACTGGCTACGAGCAGTACTTC; cdr3_aa: CASSPTGYEQYF
d_call: NA; clone_size: few; v_call: TRBV10-3; j_call: TRBJ2-1; cdr3_nt: TGTGCCATCAAGACAGAACACAATGAGCAGTTCTTC; cdr3_aa: CAIKTEHNEQFF
d_call: NA; clone_size: NA; v_call: TRBV10-1; j_call: TRBJ1-5; cdr3_nt: TGCGCCAGCAGTGAGAAGGTGTATCCCCCGTATGGGAATAGCAATCAGCCCCAGCATTTT; cdr3_aa: CASSEKVYPPYGNSNQPQHF
d_call: NA; clone_size: few; v_call: TRBV7-8; j_call: TRBJ2-5; cdr3_nt: TGTGCCAGCAGCTCGAGTTTCAGGGGTCGGGAGACCCAGTACTTC; cdr3_aa: CASSSSFRGRETQYF
d_call: NA; clone_size: NA; v_call: TRBV9; j_call: TRBJ2-1; cdr3_nt: TGTGCCAGCAGCGTAGGTAGCAAGTCCTACAATGAGCAGTTCTTC; cdr3_aa: CASSVGSKSYNEQFF
d_call: NA; clone_size: NA; v_call: TRBV25-1; j_call: TRBJ1-1; cdr3_nt: TGTGCCAGCAGTGAACTCGTAGTGGATCCGTTGGGAGCTTTCTTT; cdr3_aa: CASSELVVDPLGAFF
d_call: NA; clone_size: NA; v_call: TRBV4-1; j_call: TRBJ2-2; cdr3_nt: TGCGCCAGCAGCCAGAGTACCACGTGGGTATCGAACACCGGGGAGCTGTTTTTT; cdr3_aa: CASSQSTTWVSNTGELFF
d_call: NA; clone_size: NA; v_call: TRBV7-6; j_call: TRBJ2-2; cdr3_nt: TGTGCCAGCAGCTTAGGCACCGGGGAGCTGTTTTTT; cdr3_aa: CASSLGTGELFF
d_call: NA; clone_size: NA; v_call: TRBV13; j_call: TRBJ2-6; cdr3_nt: TGTGCCAGCAGCATCAGGGGCTTTGGGGCCAACGTCCTGACTTTC; cdr3_aa: CASSIRGFGANVLTF
d_call: NA; clone_size: NA; v_call: TRBV11-2; j_call: TRBJ2-7; cdr3_nt: TGTGCCAGCAGCTTTCGGACAAGGGGCGTAGACGAGCAGTACTTC; cdr3_aa: CASSFRTRGVDEQYF
d_call: NA; clone_size: NA; v_call: TRBV4-3; j_call: TRBJ2-1; cdr3_nt: TGCGCCAGCAGCCAAGATCGGGCCTACAATGAGCAGTTCTTC; cdr3_aa: CASSQDRAYNEQFF
d_call: NA; clone_size: NA; v_call: TRBV4-3; j_call: TRBJ2-7; cdr3_nt: TGCGCCAGCAGCCAAGAGTGGGGGGTTTACGAGCAGTACTTC; cdr3_aa: CASSQEWGVYEQYF
d_call: NA; clone_size: NA; v_call: TRBV21-1; j_call: TRBJ2-1; cdr3_nt: TGTGCCAGCAGCAGCGGGACTAGCGGGAGTCATGAGCAGTTCTTC; cdr3_aa: CASSSGTSGSHEQFF
d_call: NA; clone_size: NA; v_call: TRBV7-8; j_call: TRBJ2-7; cdr3_nt: TGTGCCAGCAGCCCACGGATCTACGAGCAGTACTTC; cdr3_aa: CASSPRIYEQYF
d_call: TRBD2; clone_size: NA; v_call: TRBV6-6; j_call: TRBJ2-3; cdr3_nt: TGTGCCAGCACCGAATTAGCGGGGGGCACAGATACGCAGTATTTT; cdr3_aa: CASTELAGGTDTQYF
d_call: NA; clone_size: NA; v_call: TRBV7-2; j_call: TRBJ2-1; cdr3_nt: TGTGCCAGCAGCTTCGGGTACAATGAGCAGTTCTTC; cdr3_aa: CASSFGYNEQFF
d_call: NA; clone_size: NA; v_call: TRBV29-1; j_call: TRBJ2-2; cdr3_nt: TGCAGCGTTGAAGTTGGCCCTGGGTGGAACACCGGGGAGCTGTTTTTT; cdr3_aa: CSVEVGPGWNTGELFF
d_call: TRBD2; clone_size: NA; v_call: TRBV6-5; j_call: TRBJ2-7; cdr3_nt: TGTGCCAGCAGTTATACGGGAGGGAACGAGCAGTACTTC; cdr3_aa: CASSYTGGNEQYF
d_call: TRBD1; clone_size: large; v_call: TRBV6-5; j_call: TRBJ1-5; cdr3_nt: TGTGCCAGCAGTTACCGGGACAGTTATCAGCCCCAGCATTTT; cdr3_aa: CASSYRDSYQPQHF
d_call: NA; clone_size: NA; v_call: TRBV19; j_call: TRBJ2-1; cdr3_nt: TGTGCCAGTAGATCTGTCCATGAGCAGTTCTTC; cdr3_aa: CASRSVHEQFF
d_call: NA; clone_size: NA; v_call: TRBV27; j_call: TRBJ2-3; cdr3_nt: TGTGCCAGCAGTTTCTCCCCCAGAGACACAGATACGCAGTATTTT; cdr3_aa: CASSFSPRDTDTQYF
d_call: TRBD1; clone_size: large; v_call: TRBV7-9; j_call: TRBJ1-2; cdr3_nt: TGTGCCAGCAGCTTGGGACAGGGAGATGGCTACACCTTC; cdr3_aa: CASSLGQGDGYTF
d_call: NA; clone_size: NA; v_call: TRBV9; j_call: TRBJ2-7; cdr3_nt: TGTGCCAGCAGCGTAGCCGACGGCTACGAGCAGTACTTC; cdr3_aa: CASSVADGYEQYF
d_call: NA; clone_size: NA; v_call: TRBV5-1; j_call: TRBJ1-1; cdr3_nt: TGCGCCAGCAGCTTTTGGGGGCGCGGAAGCACTGAAGCTTTCTTT; cdr3_aa: CASSFWGRGSTEAFF
d_call: TRBD2; clone_size: NA; v_call: TRBV7-9; j_call: TRBJ2-1; cdr3_nt: TGTGCCAGCAGTTCTGTCGGTAGCGGGGTGGGGAATGAGCAGTTCTTC; cdr3_aa: CASSSVGSGVGNEQFF
d_call: TRBD2; clone_size: NA; v_call: TRBV9; j_call: TRBJ2-1; cdr3_nt: TGTGCCAGCAGCCCCTCGGGGGCGGGGGGATACAATGAGCAGTTCTTC; cdr3_aa: CASSPSGAGGYNEQFF
d_call: TRBD2; clone_size: NA; v_call: TRBV25-1; j_call: TRBJ2-2; cdr3_nt: TGTGCCAGCAGTGCGTGGGGAGGGCCCGGGGAGCTGTTTTTT; cdr3_aa: CASSAWGGPGELFF
d_call: NA; clone_size: NA; v_call: TRBV2; j_call: TRBJ1-2; cdr3_nt: TGTGCCAGCTCCTTTTCTGGCTACACCTTC; cdr3_aa: CASSFSGYTF